This entry concerns a single T cell receptor (beta chain). This entry belongs to a study of shared clonotypes between healthy human individuals. Sequenced by immunoSEQ multiplex PCR; TCRdb stores in-frame clones only, minus some. Among roughly 650,000 clones listed, approximately 97% were seen once. The CDR3 length is 12 residues. Trimming took 6 bases from V and 0 from J, leaving 5 bases between them. The germline V gene has CDR1 SNHLY and CDR2 FYNNEI. Sequencing was carried out using naive CD4+ T cells sorted from blood. Subset denoted: CD45RA+ positively selected. The origin of this receptor is a woman under 40 in good health. J is TRBJ1-2 and V is TRBV2; D gene unclear. CDR3 protein: CASREANYGYTF. As DNA, the CDR3 is TGTGCCAGCAGGGAGGCTAACTATGGCTACACCTTC.